This T cell receptor (beta chain) originates from a study of cytotoxic CD8 clonotypes in ibrutinib-treated CLL (TCRdb year 2021). Background for the entire study: The cohort was composed of 11 relapsed/refractory and roughly 15 treatment-naive patients; IGHV unmutated status was identified in about 17 patients. Of the approximately 86 participants in the trial, 25 to 30 had longitudinal samples available. Response samples were obtained after a median of approximately eleven months of treatment, with a range of roughly 6 to 40 months. Responses were partial in approximately 24 patients and complete in 2; after median approximately 67 months follow-up, some 15 stayed in remission and approximately twelve progressed. Cryopreserved peripheral blood mononuclear cells were obtained prior to treatment, at the time of response, and at either disease progression or sustained remission. On average, each sample yielded some 250,000 productive templates and tens of thousands of productive rearrangements. On the study overall, not on this receptor specifically: Baseline clonality exceeded that of age-matched healthy donors and correlated strongly with circulating CD8+ T-cell counts. Public clonotypes were rare and either contracted or stayed stable during treatment, and the rise in clonality at ibrutinib response reflected the expansion of private clonotypes. An increase in clonality was observed at ibrutinib response, with clonality remaining stable during sustained remission and falling back toward baseline at progression. Sustained-remission and progressing patients did not have matched sampling times, and lymph node repertoires were not examined.

A MiSeq instrument was used for deep resolution sequencing, which targeted depths ranging from 1 in 1 million up to 1 in 200,000 T cells, with coverage averaging 10x for each clonotype. The immunoSEQ hsTCRB Kit was used to generate TCR beta libraries. On the authors' methods: ImmunoSEQ Data Assistant and ImmunoSEQ Analyzer were used for data analysis, and V, D and J genes were assigned according to IMGT definitions. Clonality, with values ranging from 0 to 1, was calculated as one minus the normalized Shannon entropy of productive rearrangement frequencies. Only overrepresented clonotypes making up at least 0.05% of the repertoire of each patient were included in the public clonotype analysis. Approximately 12 repertoires from age-matched healthy donors, obtained from immuneACCESS, served as clonality controls. This is the immuneACCESS table as TCRdb keeps it, with only in-frame sequences that have V and J called. A part of the clones is gone; compared with another copy, unresolved V genes explain less than half, and the rest is unexplained. V and J calls and clone size are as listed in that table; D and trimming were resolved from the DNA. Within this sample are fewer than 25,000 clones, with 70% to 85% of them counted one time only. Clones ranked in the top ten supply approximately 24% of the sample.

For TCR beta library preparation, around 2.1 micrograms of genomic DNA were extracted from the cryopreserved PBMCs. Longitudinal blood samples from CLL patients on ibrutinib monotherapy underwent high-throughput TCR beta sequencing. Patients were enrolled in a phase 2 open-label single-center ibrutinib monotherapy trial. This clone turned up a few times. No antigen is known for it. Nothing much larger sits one base from this clone, and base qualities are not available. CDR1 LNHDA and CDR2 SQIVND are derived from the germline V gene (reference sequence). V loses 6 bases, J loses 2 bases, and the germline ends lie 14 bases apart. From the cysteine up to the phenylalanine, the CDR3 has a length of 14 residues. Only CDR3 DNA is held: 42 bases, read in frame from base 1.

In this chain, TRBV19 is recombined with TRBJ2-7, with the D gene too uncertain to name. Sequencing was performed on PBMCs, taken before ibrutinib treatment. The receptor comes from a human donor with chronic lymphocytic leukemia. The nucleotide sequence is TGTGCCAGTAGAATAACTGGCGGAACCTACGAGCAGTACTTC. Translated, it reads CASRITGGTYEQYF.